This T cell receptor (beta chain) was observed in a study of blood T cell repertoires in COVID-19. Study details: There were acute and convalescent COVID-19 samples, and they came from the United States, Italy and Spain. T cells, B-cell-depleted T cells, or PBMCs provided the cDNA or gDNA that served as material.

As handled by the study authors: How many nucleated cells were present was estimated from reference gene primer amplification. Here immunoSEQ multiplex PCR was the method, and the copy in TCRdb shows in-frame clones only, minus some. Clone size and the V and J calls come from that table; the DNA yielded D and trimming. The sample includes more than 90,000 clones, 55% to 80% of them seen just once. There are many counts of this clone. The sequence came from a woman aged 55-69 years in a cohort sampled during active or convalescent COVID-19. Specimen: peripheral blood.

In nucleotides, the CDR3 is TGTGCCAGCAGTTATTACAGGGGGCGCTCCTACGAGCAGTACTTC. Protein sequence: CASSYYRGRSYEQYF. This chain uses TRBV28 with TRBJ2-7, with 9 bases that match TRBD1. After removal of 4 bases from V and 0 bases from J, the junction contained 4 bases not matched to a gene. Germline-derived CDR1 and CDR2 are MDHEN and SYDVKM. The CDR3 length is 15 residues.